Described below is a single T cell receptor beta chain sequence and its context. TCR beta CDR3 region amplification was performed from RNA transcripts. TCR CDR3 underwent first-round RT-PCR with the HTBI primer set. TCRdb reprocessed the multiplex PCR reads via MiXCR and lists one record per CDR3 protein. The repertoire holds hundreds of thousands of distinct CDR3 sequences, 13% to 15% seen once, with around 9.6% in the top ten. Clinical symptoms, serum thyroxine and TRAb, thyroid ultrasound and orbital computed tomography together formed the diagnostic basis. PBMCs stemmed from less than 13 ml fresh peripheral blood. The sample comes from a study of T cells in Graves' hyperthyroidism and ophthalmopathy. V was cut by 2 bases and J by 8 bases, with 18 bases left in between. CDR3 size: 15 residues. Germline values: CDR1 WSHSY, CDR2 SAAADI.

The rearrangement joins TRBV10-2 to TRBJ1-2; perhaps TRBD1 as D (6 bases). The source material was blood. The sequence was collected from a woman younger than 35 with Graves' hyperthyroidism. The chain's CDR3 is CASSEPTGLERGYTF. CDR3 DNA: TGCGCCAGCAGTGAGCCCACAGGGCTAGAAAGGGGCTACACCTTC.